This T cell receptor beta chain emerged from a study of regulatory T cells in long-lasting Graves disease. Time point reported: newly diagnosed GD, antithyroid drugs for less than 3 months. Making the TCR library involved RNA that had been extracted from PBMCs. This CDR3 region has 14 residues. Germline assignment: CDR1 SNHLY and CDR2 FYNNEI. V was cut by 3 bases and J by 0 bases, with 6 bases left in between. This clonotype was seen at least ten times. The antigen remains unidentified. Study results and caveats: With 2,500 to 3,500 shared public clonotypes, persistent patients exceeded new patients, who shared about a thousand. Persistent disease was associated with favored TRBV28 usage and with favored use of TRBJ1-2 and TRBJ2-5. The study examined only peripheral blood, not thyroid tissue.

To make TCR beta libraries, researchers used iRepertoire HTBI primers and Arm-PCR of CDR3 regions. TCRdb processed the multiplex PCR reads anew with MiXCR; each CDR3 protein has one entry. Here the sample spans around 500,000 distinct CDR3 sequences, roughly a sixth being singletons. This same sample was also part of a study on T cells in Graves' hyperthyroidism and ophthalmopathy.

This material consisted of peripheral blood mononuclear cells (PBMCs), taken at new diagnosis, from a patient treated with antithyroid drugs. The sequence was obtained from a woman aged 40-60 years with Graves disease. V gene TRBV2 combines with J gene TRBJ1-5, with D hard to call. This chain's CDR3 is CASSEGYSNQPQHF. The CDR3 region has the DNA TGTGCCAGCAGTGAGGGCTATAGCAATCAGCCCCAGCATTTT.